This T cell receptor beta chain derives from a study of T-cell memory formation after mild COVID-19. Constant-segment primers and 5'RACE yielded cDNA libraries for TCR alpha and TCR beta, each carrying sample barcodes and UMIs. TCRdb fed the 5' RACE reads into MiXCR, producing one record per CDR3 protein. The sample holds approximately 250,000 distinct CDR3 sequences; around 15% are singletons and the top ten take around 23%. Study results and caveats: A second wave of clones peaked on day 37, and their SARS-CoV-2 specificity went unconfirmed. The study found balanced CD4/CD8 in clones contracting day 15 to 85 and a CD4+ lean in later expanders.

Comment on this clonotype: Its antigen is not identified.

V gave up 6 bases and J gave up 1 base, with 10 bases separating them. In germline, CDR1 is SGHDT, CDR2 YYEEEE. This CDR3 spans 13 amino acids. This clonotype originated in a man aged 18 to 35 who had mild COVID-19 (a few samples of this study predate the infection). Cell type and time point are not known. The V gene is TRBV5-6, the J gene TRBJ1-1; no clear D. Sequencing was done on a sample of PBMCs or a T cell subset sorted from them (not recorded which). CDR3 in amino acids: CASTYTSNTEAFF. The CDR3 DNA sequence: TGTGCCAGCACGTATACATCGAACACTGAAGCTTTCTTT.